This TCR beta chain was sequenced in a study of shared clonotypes between healthy human individuals. Turning to the study itself: The study used three CD4 naive, three CD4 memory, two CD8 naive and one CD8 memory plate per donor.

Trimming left V 9 bases short and J 0 bases short, with 8 bases between. Germline V CDR1 and CDR2: LNHNV, YYDKDF (reference sequence). CDR3 length equals 13 residues. This clone was picked up one time. Antigen: not known. This specimen includes other DNA sequences encoding the same CDR3. Naive CD8 cells lacked CD45RO, underwent positive selection for CCR7 and left out terminally differentiated effector memory CD45RA+ cells. Adults of Caucasian background living in Nashville, Tennessee made up all donors. Study-wide findings and caveats: Blood was the sole source, and tissue repertoires probably differ.

The authors distributed each subset's genomic DNA evenly over several immunoSEQ plates. Method: immunoSEQ multiplex PCR; TCRdb's copy keeps in-frame clones and lacks some. The profile covers about 2.1 million clones, with around 95% appearing a single time and about 1.7% taken by the ten largest. Source material: naive CD8+ T cells from PBMCs. The chain joins TRBV15 to TRBJ1-4, with D maybe TRBD1 (5 bases). The receptor's source is a man aged 18 to 29 in good health. Some clones in this sample may be carry-over from other donors' samples. CDR3 sequence: CATQGATNEKLFF. CDR3 sequence (DNA): TGTGCCACGCAGGGTGCAACTAATGAAAAACTGTTTTTT. Full variable domain (missing parts from reference TRBV15 and TRBJ1-4): DAMVIQNPRYQVTQFGKPVTLSCSQTLNHNVMYWYQQKSSQAPKLLFHYYDKDFNNEADTPDNFQSRRPNTSFCFLDIRSPGLGDTAMYLCATQGATNEKLFFGSGTQLSVL.